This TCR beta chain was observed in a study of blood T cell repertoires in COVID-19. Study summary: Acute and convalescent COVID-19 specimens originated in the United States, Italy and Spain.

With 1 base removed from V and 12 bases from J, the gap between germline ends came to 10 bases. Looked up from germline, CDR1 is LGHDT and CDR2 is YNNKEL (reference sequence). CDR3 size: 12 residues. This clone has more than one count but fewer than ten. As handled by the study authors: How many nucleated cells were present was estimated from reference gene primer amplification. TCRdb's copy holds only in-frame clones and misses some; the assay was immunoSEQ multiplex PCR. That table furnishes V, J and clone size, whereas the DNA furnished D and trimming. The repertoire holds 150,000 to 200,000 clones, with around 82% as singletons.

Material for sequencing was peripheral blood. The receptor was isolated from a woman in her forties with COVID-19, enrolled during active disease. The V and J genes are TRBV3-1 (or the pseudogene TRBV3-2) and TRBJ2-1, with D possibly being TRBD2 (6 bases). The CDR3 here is CASSQGTGRQFF. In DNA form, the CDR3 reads TGTGCCAGCAGCCAAGGTACCGGGAGGCAGTTCTTC.